This TCR beta chain came from a study of blood T cells in healthy people across ages. Study-level points and caveats: A conclusive naive versus antigen-experienced comparison was prevented by the unsorted PBMCs.

It was with a sample-barcoded 5' primer and a J-beta primer mix that a second PCR of roughly 7 to 12 cycles was run. One entry per CDR3 protein, called by TCRdb with MiXCR from the 5' RACE reads. Seen here are about 400,000 distinct CDR3 sequences, 45% to 60% observed once, and the top ten hold 45% to 55%. Germline loops: CDR1 MNHNY, CDR2 SVGAGI (reference sequence). V was trimmed by 6 bases and J by 5 bases, leaving 16 bases between them. CDR3 size: 14 residues. Details on this clonotype: Its antigen is unknown.

Sequenced input: blood. The sequence derives from a man in his fifties or sixties in good health. This chain connects TRBV6-6 to TRBJ1-2, with D perhaps matching TRBD1 (6 bases). The CDR3 region is CASSPEGVWYGYTF. For the CDR3, the DNA is TGTGCCAGCAGCCCTGAGGGGGTATGGTATGGCTACACCTTC.